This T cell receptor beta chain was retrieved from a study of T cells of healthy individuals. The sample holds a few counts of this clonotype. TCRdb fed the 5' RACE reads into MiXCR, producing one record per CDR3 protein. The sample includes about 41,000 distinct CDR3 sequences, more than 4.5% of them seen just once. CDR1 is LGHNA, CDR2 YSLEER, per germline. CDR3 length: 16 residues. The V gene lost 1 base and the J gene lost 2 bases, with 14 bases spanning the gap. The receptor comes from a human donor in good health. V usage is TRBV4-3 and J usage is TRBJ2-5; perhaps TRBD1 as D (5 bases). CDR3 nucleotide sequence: TGCGCCAGCAGCCAAGGGGGCGGCCCAGGACAAGAGACCCAGTACTTC. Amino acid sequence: CASSQGGGPGQETQYF.